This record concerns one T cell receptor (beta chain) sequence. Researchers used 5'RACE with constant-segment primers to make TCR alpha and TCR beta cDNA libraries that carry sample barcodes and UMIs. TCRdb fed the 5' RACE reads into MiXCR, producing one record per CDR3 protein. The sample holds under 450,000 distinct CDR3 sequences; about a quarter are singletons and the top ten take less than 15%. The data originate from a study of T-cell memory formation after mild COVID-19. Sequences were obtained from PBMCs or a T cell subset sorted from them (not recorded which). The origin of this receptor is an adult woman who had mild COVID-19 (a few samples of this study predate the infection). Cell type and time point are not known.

CDR3 sequence (DNA): TGTGCCTGGACTAGCGGGGGTGACTACCGGTTCTTC. Translation: CAWTSGGDYRFF. J is TRBJ2-1 and V is TRBV30, with 10 bases matching TRBD2. Germline-derived CDR1 and CDR2 are GTSNPN and SVGIG (reference sequence). V shed 4 bases and J 15 bases; nucleotides not matched to a gene: 9. The CDR3 runs 12 residues.